The subject of this entry is one TCR beta chain. The antigen it recognizes is unknown. Base qualities are not at hand, and no much larger clone is one base apart. TCR CDR3 regions were amplified from genomic DNA by multiplex PCR using the deep immunoSEQ assay. Extracted genomic DNA from each cell subset was distributed evenly across all wells of several immunoSEQ 96-well plates, and each plate was treated as a replicate. For sorted subsets, each replicate PCR was loaded with about 0.2 ug genomic DNA, equivalent to some 27,000 T cell genomes. Purified libraries were quantified with a Qubit 3.0 fluorometer, sized on a Bioanalyzer 2100, and re-quantified with the KAPA Library Quantification kit. Every immunoSEQ 96-well plate was sequenced on a dedicated single-read 150-cycle Illumina NextSeq 550 flow cell. The published analysis was carried out like this. Because the immunoSEQ output included only junctional sequences and no quality scores, the filtering could not be the same as the filtering used for full-length reads. To assign V/J genes and CDR3, sequences were annotated against IMGT germline references using PyIR, a Python wrapper for IgBLAST v1.9. Reads were removed for weak V/J assignments (E-value above 1e-6), missing CDR3, stop codons, out-of-frame junctions, or ambiguous translated residues. V3J clonotypes were defined as sequences sharing an identical inferred V gene, J gene, and CDR3 amino acid sequence. The percentage overlap between two repertoires was calculated by dividing the number of shared unique clonotypes by the size of the smaller repertoire. Repertoire richness was assessed with RTK rarefaction, the Chao1 estimator, and Recon v2.1 estimates of unobserved clonotypes. Generation probabilities for all TCRbeta clonotypes obtained by the gDNA method from several donors were computed using OLGA. Entries here come from immuneACCESS through TCRdb and include only in-frame sequences with V and J called. Some clones fail to appear in such tables; in the studies checked, an unresolved V gene covers under half of the shortfall, and the cause of the remainder is unknown. Clone size and V and J calls were adopted from that table, with D and trimming inferred from the DNA. For this sample the table gives about 2.3 million clones, of which approximately 93% were detected only once. The ten largest clones capture 0.35% to 0.45% of the sample.

The entry originates in a study of shared clonotypes between healthy human individuals (dated by TCRdb to the early 2020s). Background for the entire study: Three men and two women, aged 18 to 49 years, made up the cohort. Blood TCR repertoires of five healthy adults were deeply sequenced to estimate repertoire size and the extent of clonotype sharing between individuals. Per donor, three plates each were used for CD4 naive and CD4 memory, two for CD8 naive, and one for CD8 memory. Libraries were prepared and TCR repertoires were sequenced by different laboratories using diverse techniques, in order to increase sequencing depth and limit assay-specific biases. Each donor's leukapheresis produced roughly between roughly 0.9 and 8.9 billion PBMCs. Overall study outcomes, separate from this receptor: Compared with non-shared clonotypes, clonotypes shared by all four sorted-subset donors had higher generation probabilities. Because the study included a small number of donors, the genetic and exposure-history diversity represented was limited. Pairwise subsampling led to the expectation that sequencing depth would affect the degree of clonotype sharing among donors. Sampling was limited to blood, and TCR repertoires in tissue likely differ from TCR repertoires in blood. About 5% of naive CD4, 3.5% of naive CD8, about 2.4% of memory CD4, and roughly 0.4% of memory CD8 clonotypes were shared across a few donors. Larger estimated clonotype richness was generally found for naive subsets than for memory subsets. Rarefaction of sorted-subset datasets indicated incomplete sequencing despite the large sequencing depth.

Donors were healthy HIV-negative adults with no recently reported acute infections or vaccinations. Every donor was a Caucasian adult living in Nashville, Tennessee, USA. CD4+ T cells were enriched through magnetic negative selection, after which naive cells were positively selected on CD45RA and the remaining negative fraction served as the memory subset. Blood was obtained by leukapheresis, after which PBMCs were separated by Ficoll-Histopaque density gradient centrifugation and cryopreserved in liquid nitrogen vapor phase. Analytical flow cytometry was used to check the purity and quantity of every magnetically sorted T cell population. Each sorted fraction had its genomic DNA isolated and then quantified by UV absorbance on a Nanodrop 2000c. The TCR sequence derives from a man between 18 and 35 years old in good health. Some clones in this sample may be carry-over from other donors' samples. Sequences were obtained from naive CD4+ T cells from PBMCs. According to the study, the label for this sample's cell subset or site signals: CD45RA+ positively selected.

Here is the DNA: TGTGCCAGCAGCCTCGGGACAGGGCCCTACGAGCAGTACTTC. This is translated as CASSLGTGPYEQYF. The receptor chain draws on TRBV6-1 and TRBJ2-7; TRBD1 agrees with 9 junctional bases. The germline V gene specifies MNHNS as CDR1 and SASEGT as CDR2. The CDR3, cysteine through phenylalanine, is 14 amino acids long. Of all the DNA, just the CDR3 is kept, 42 bases in frame from base 1. After removal of 6 bases from V and 2 bases from J, the junction retains 5 bases not matched to a gene.